This T cell receptor beta chain derives from a study of shared clonotypes between healthy human individuals. Germline V lookup: CDR1 LNHDA, CDR2 SQIVND (reference sequence). Trimming took 5 bases from V and 0 from J; bases not matched to a gene: 3. This CDR3 region has 15 residues. Details on this clone: Its antigen is as yet unknown.

Whole-study findings and limits: Sampling included only blood; tissue repertoires likely differ.

Per the authors' pipeline: Filtering of immunoSEQ junctional sequences could not match full-length read filtering. Using immunoSEQ multiplex PCR, the repertoire was profiled, and TCRdb retains in-frame clones only, with some absent. V and J calls and clone size are as listed in that table; D and trimming were resolved from the DNA. The repertoire has millions of clones, about 92% of them found once; the top ten carry around 0.14%. This chain links TRBV19 with TRBJ1-3; 8 positions match TRBD1. The receptor was isolated from a man younger than 35 in good health. Material for sequencing was naive CD4+ T cells sorted from blood. Documented subset: CD45RA+ positively selected. DNA for the CDR3: TGTGCCAGTAGTCCGGGGACAGGCTCTGGAAACACCATATATTTT. It translates to CASSPGTGSGNTIYF. Based on the CDR3 plus reference TRBV19 and TRBJ1-3, the full variable domain is DGGITQSPKYLFRKEGQNVTLSCEQNLNHDAMYWYRQDPGQGLRLIYYSQIVNDFQKGDIAEGYSVSREKKESFPLTVTSAQKNPTAFYLCASSPGTGSGNTIYFGEGSWLTVV.